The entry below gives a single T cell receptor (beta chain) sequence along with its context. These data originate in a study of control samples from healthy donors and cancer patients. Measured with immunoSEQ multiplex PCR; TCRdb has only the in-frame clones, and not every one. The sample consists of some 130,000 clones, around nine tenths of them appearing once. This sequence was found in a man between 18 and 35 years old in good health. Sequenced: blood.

The CDR3 loop reads CASSQELMDYEQYF. CDR3 DNA sequence: TGCGCCAGCAGCCAAGAACTCATGGACTACGAGCAGTACTTC. The chain uses TRBV4-1 and TRBJ2-7, with D unresolved. Germline lookup yields CDR1 MGHRA and CDR2 YSYEKL. V lost 0 bases to trimming and J lost 3 bases, with 9 bases between them. CDR3 length: 14 amino acids.